Each of the 18 T cell receptor beta chains below was sequenced from the same sample in a study of T cells in localized non-small cell lung cancer. Here immunoSEQ multiplex PCR was the method, and the copy in TCRdb shows in-frame clones only, minus some. The table records more than 2,000 clones, roughly 30% of them present only once. Specimen: lung tumor tissue, collected before any cancer treatment. The receptor set was obtained from a female donor aged 60 or older with stage II squamous cell lung carcinoma.

The chain uses TRBV29-1 and TRBJ1-1; possibly TRBD1 for D (6 bases). Trimming left V 4 bases short and J 0 bases short, with 9 bases between. The CDR3 loop spans 13 amino acids. Germline-derived CDR1 and CDR2 are SQVTM and ANQGSEA. The DNA for the CDR3 is TGCAGCGTTGCGGACAGCATGAACACTGAAGCTTTCTTT. Residues: CSVADSMNTEAFF.

The V gene is TRBV29-1, the J gene TRBJ2-6, with D tentatively TRBD1 (6 bases). V lost 4 bases and J 0 bases, leaving 10 bases between the germline ends. Per germline, CDR1 SQVTM and CDR2 ANQGSEA. The CDR3 runs 15 residues. CDR3: CSVGGGSSGANVLTF. The CDR3 DNA reads as TGCAGCGTTGGAGGGGGTAGCTCTGGGGCCAACGTCCTGACTTTC.

The rearrangement uses TRBV9 and TRBJ2-3, with D tentatively TRBD2 (5 bases). Trimming pared 0 bases from V and 5 bases from J, leaving 10 bases between. Looked up from germline, CDR1 is SGDLS and CDR2 is YYNGEE. This CDR3 has 14 amino acids. In nucleotides, the CDR3 is TGTGCCAGCAGCGTAGGGCTAGCAATAGATACGCAGTATTTT. This gives the protein CASSVGLAIDTQYF.

This chain uses TRBV18 with TRBJ2-3; TRBD1 is a possible D gene (6 bases). Trimming took 0 bases from V and 0 from J, leaving 7 bases between them. From germline, CDR1 is KGHSH and CDR2 LQKENI. The CDR3 sequence is 15 residues long. In DNA form, the CDR3 reads TGTGCCAGCTCACCACCGGGGGCCAGCACAGATACGCAGTATTTT. It is translated as CASSPPGASTDTQYF.

The rearrangement links TRBV6-8 to TRBJ2-2; 8 positions agree with TRBD1. CDR3 size: 16 residues. The germline gives CDR1 MNHGY, CDR2 SAAAGT. The V gene end was trimmed by 5 bases and the J gene end by 2 bases; junction bases not matched to a gene: 7. CDR3 region: CASSPRDRGNTGELFF. In DNA form, the CDR3 reads TGTGCCAGCAGTCCGCGTGACAGGGGAAACACCGGGGAGCTGTTTTTT.

This clone showed up just a few times. The V gene is TRBV7-6, the J gene TRBJ2-5; D assignment may be TRBD1 or TRBD2 (5 bases each). The CDR3 consists of 17 residues. V was shortened by 5 bases and J by 3 bases, with 22 bases between the two germline ends. Looked up from germline, CDR1 is SGHVS and CDR2 is FNYEAQ. The DNA for the CDR3 is TGTGCCAGCAGCCCTCCCCGCCAGGGAGACCTTAAAGAGACCCAGTACTTC. Translation gives CASSPPRQGDLKETQYF.

The genes are TRBV5-1 and TRBJ1-2; 10 bases are a match to TRBD1. This CDR3 has 15 residues. Trimming took 4 bases from V and 7 from J; bases not matched to a gene: 10. Germline V lookup: CDR1 SGHRS, CDR2 YFSETQ. CDR3 loop: CASSLGQGSVSGYTF. CDR3 in DNA: TGCGCCAGCAGCCTGGGACAGGGGTCGGTTAGTGGCTACACCTTC.

This chain joins TRBV10-2 and TRBJ2-7; D might be TRBD1 or TRBD2, each matching 5 bases. This CDR3 has 13 residues. The V gene's germline CDR1 is WSHSY and CDR2 SAAADI. V was shortened by 6 bases and J by 3 bases, with 12 bases between the two germline ends. The CDR3 nucleotides read TGCGCCAGCAGGTCCGGGACCAACTACGAGCAGTACTTC. Its translation is CASRSGTNYEQYF.

By sample fraction, this clone is large. The V call is TRBV6-8, the J call TRBJ1-1; the D gene is possibly TRBD1 (5 bases). CDR3 length equals 15 residues. Germline CDR1 reads MNHGY; CDR2 reads SAAAGT. Trimming cost V 0 bases and J 1 base, with 9 bases left between them. DNA of the CDR3: TGTGCCAGCAGTTACTCGACAGCCACGAACACTGAAGCTTTCTTT. Its translation is CASSYSTATNTEAFF.

This clone is labeled medium-sized. This chain links TRBV6-8 with TRBJ1-5; D unclear. The CDR3 spans 12 residues. Trimming removed 7 bases at V and 3 bases at J, with 7 bases between. In germline, CDR1 is MNHGY, CDR2 SAAAGT. The CDR3 coding sequence is TGTGCCAGCACTCAGTACAATCAGCCCCAGCATTTT. This sequence encodes CASTQYNQPQHF.

V and J are TRBV19 and TRBJ1-2; weak D call: TRBD1 (6 bases). V lost 7 bases to trimming and J lost 6 bases, with 21 bases between them. This CDR3 has 15 residues. Germline-derived CDR1 and CDR2 are LNHDA and SQIVND (reference sequence). For the CDR3, the DNA is TGTGCCAGTACGAATACAGGGTGGTTCAAGGATGGCTACACCTTC. This encodes CASTNTGWFKDGYTF.

This chain links TRBV18 with TRBJ2-5, with D uncertain. CDR1 and CDR2 from the germline V gene are KGHSH and LQKENI. The CDR3 runs 13 residues. Trimming took 3 bases from V and 2 from J, leaving 7 bases between them. The CDR3 nucleotides read TGTGCCAGCTCACCCGGCATTCAAGAGACCCAGTACTTC. Its protein product is CASSPGIQETQYF.

The CDR3 nucleotides read TGTGCCAGTAGTTGGAGGGGACAACCGCAAAACTACACCTTC. It is translated as CASSWRGQPQNYTF. The rearrangement links TRBV19 to TRBJ1-2, with D perhaps TRBD1 (6 bases). Germline-derived CDR1 and CDR2 are LNHDA and SQIVND (reference sequence). The CDR3 runs to 14 residues. With 5 bases removed from V and 10 bases from J, the gap between germline ends came to 20 bases.

The CDR3: CASRETGGYLPQHF. DNA for the CDR3: TGTGCCAGCAGGGAGACAGGGGGATATTTGCCCCAGCATTTT. V is TRBV6-8 and J is TRBJ1-5; TRBD1 matches at 9 bases. Looked up from germline, CDR1 is MNHGY and CDR2 is SAAAGT. With 6 bases clipped from V and 9 bases from J, the junction kept 9 bases outside the gene matches. This CDR3 spans 14 amino acids.

This clone has more than one count but fewer than ten. The genes are TRBV6-8 and TRBJ1-1; D possibly corresponds to TRBD1 (6 bases). V was clipped by 6 bases and J by 5 bases, with 16 bases between them. The CDR3 loop spans 14 amino acids. The V gene's germline CDR1 is MNHGY and CDR2 SAAAGT. For the CDR3, the DNA is TGTGCCAGCAGAACTCCAGGGGCATTGACTGAAGCTTTCTTT. Its translation: CASRTPGALTEAFF.

The chain combines TRBV18 with TRBJ1-3, with 7 bases that match TRBD1. J lost 0 bases, V lost 6 bases, and 5 bases had no gene match. The germline gives CDR1 KGHSH, CDR2 LQKENI. The CDR3 consists of 15 residues. The CDR3 DNA reads as TGTGCCAGCTCTTATACAGGGGACTCTGGAAACACCATATATTTT. Translation: CASSYTGDSGNTIYF.

J is TRBJ1-6 and V is TRBV11-3, with TRBD1 identical over 9 bases. J gave up 10 bases and V 1 base, and 2 bases lay outside the gene matches. CDR1 is SGHNT, CDR2 YENEEA, per germline. The CDR3 is 14 residues long. This CDR3 is CASSLGDRVSPLHF. Here the CDR3 DNA reads TGTGCCAGCAGCTTAGGGGACAGGGTATCACCCCTCCACTTT.

This clone was observed a few times. The J gene is TRBJ2-5, the V gene TRBV11-3; TRBD2 matches 9 bases. V was clipped by 1 base and J by 4 bases; unmatched bases: 4. Germline values: CDR1 SGHNT, CDR2 YENEEA. The CDR3 consists of 15 residues. The CDR3 DNA follows: TGTGCCAGCAGCTTAGGTCTAGCGGGAATAGAGACCCAGTACTTC. Amino acids: CASSLGLAGIETQYF.